These T cell receptor beta chains were read from a single sample in a study of T cell responses to AZD1222 COVID-19 vaccine. Clones were sequenced by immunoSEQ multiplex PCR, and TCRdb holds only the in-frame ones, with some missing. The sample carries approximately 120,000 clones, roughly nine tenths recorded once. This sample comprised peripheral blood, obtained on day 0 of AZD1222 vaccination. The receptors were sampled from an adult in good health. Both conserved end residues are part of each CDR3. D genes are given only for firm matches. A row's size may be missing; if present it is once, few, many or a size class.

11	TRBV19	TRBJ1-2	.	few	CASKSRDGYTF	TGTGCCAGTAAGAGCAGGGATGGCTACACCTTC
14	TRBV2	TRBJ1-1	.	.	CASSFLEGNTEAFF	TGTGCCAGCTCCTTCTTGGAGGGGAACACTGAAGCTTTCTTT
13	TRBV5-1	TRBJ1-4	.	.	CASSLAGERKLFF	TGCGCCAGCAGCTTGGCTGGGGAGAGAAAACTGTTTTTT
15	TRBV6-5	TRBJ1-6	.	.	CASSFMEGRDSPLHF	TGTGCCAGCAGTTTCATGGAGGGCCGGGATTCACCCCTCCACTTT
12	TRBV29-1	TRBJ1-1	.	.	CSVEGTTGEAFF	TGCAGCGTTGAGGGAACGACAGGTGAAGCTTTCTTT
13	TRBV2	TRBJ2-6	.	.	CATSWSGANVLTF	TGTGCCACTTCGTGGTCTGGGGCCAACGTCCTGACTTTC
12	TRBV30	TRBJ2-2	.	.	CAWSSGAGELFF	TGTGCCTGGAGTTCGGGGGCTGGGGAGCTGTTTTTT
15	TRBV6-5	TRBJ1-3	TRBD1	.	CASSFTGGTGNTIYF	TGTGCCAGCAGTTTTACAGGGGGCACTGGAAACACCATATATTTT
13	TRBV6-5	TRBJ1-5	.	medium-sized	CASARPGTQPQHF	TGTGCCAGCGCCCGGCCGGGGACACAGCCCCAGCATTTT
13	TRBV4-2	TRBJ1-5	.	.	CASSQYLSGPQHF	TGTGCCAGCAGCCAATACCTCTCAGGGCCCCAGCATTTT
14	TRBV6-5	TRBJ1-1	.	.	CASSYSLRNTEAFF	TGTGCCAGCAGTTACTCGTTGAGGAACACTGAAGCTTTCTTT
15	TRBV11-2	TRBJ2-7	TRBD1	.	CASSLGQGVVDEQYF	TGTGCCAGCAGCTTGGGACAGGGTGTCGTGGACGAGCAGTACTTC
14	TRBV27	TRBJ2-1	.	.	CASSQTLRGYEQFF	TGTGCCAGCAGTCAAACCCTGCGGGGTTATGAGCAGTTCTTC
13	TRBV9	TRBJ2-2	.	.	CASSVGLPGELFF	TGTGCCAGCAGCGTAGGGTTGCCCGGGGAGCTGTTTTTT
14	TRBV5-4	TRBJ1-1	.	.	CASSSLTVNTEAFF	TGTGCCAGCAGCTCGCTAACAGTGAACACTGAAGCTTTCTTT
12	TRBV5-1	TRBJ2-1	.	.	CASSLAVNEQFF	TGCGCCAGCAGCTTGGCCGTCAATGAGCAGTTCTTC
12	TRBV11-2	TRBJ1-1	.	.	CASSPDNTEAFF	TGTGCCAGCAGCCCCGACAACACTGAAGCTTTCTTT
14	TRBV29-1	TRBJ1-1	TRBD1	few	CSVALTGGNTEAFF	TGCAGCGTTGCGCTTACAGGGGGGAACACTGAAGCTTTCTTT
13	TRBV5-1	TRBJ2-7	.	once	CASSLRGVHEQYF	TGCGCCAGCAGCTTGAGGGGGGTCCACGAGCAGTACTTC
15	TRBV6-5	TRBJ1-5	TRBD1	.	CASSYDRGGNQPQHF	TGTGCCAGCAGTTACGACAGGGGAGGCAATCAACCCCAGCATTTT
16	TRBV9	TRBJ1-2	.	.	CASSPHSVGRYYGYTF	TGTGCCAGCAGCCCCCATTCCGTGGGACGCTACTATGGCTACACCTTC
16	TRBV18	TRBJ1-5	TRBD1	.	CASSPRNRGGNQPQHF	TGTGCCAGCTCACCACGGAACAGGGGAGGCAATCAGCCCCAGCATTTT
13	TRBV19	TRBJ1-5	.	.	CASSWQGNQPQHF	TGTGCCAGTAGTTGGCAGGGCAATCAGCCCCAGCATTTT
14	TRBV6-6	TRBJ1-1	TRBD1	.	CASRWTGEGTEAFF	TGTGCCAGCAGATGGACAGGGGAGGGCACTGAAGCTTTCTTT
11	TRBV7-2	TRBJ2-7	.	.	CASSAAYEQYF	TGTGCCAGCAGCGCCGCCTACGAGCAGTACTTC
15	TRBV10-3	TRBJ1-6	.	.	CAISPLEGYYSPLHF	TGTGCCATCAGCCCCCTAGAAGGATATTATTCACCCCTCCACTTT
15	TRBV7-9	TRBJ1-4	TRBD1	.	CASSLGDRENEKLFF	TGTGCCAGCAGCTTAGGGGACAGGGAGAATGAAAAACTGTTTTTT
13	TRBV27	TRBJ1-2	.	.	CASSLQGDYGYTF	TGTGCCAGCAGTTTGCAGGGCGACTATGGCTACACCTTC
14	TRBV2	TRBJ1-5	.	.	CASSERTADQPQHF	TGTGCCAGCAGTGAAAGGACTGCTGATCAGCCCCAGCATTTT
16	TRBV7-9	TRBJ2-5	.	.	CASSLLENQKGETQYF	TGTGCCAGCAGCTTATTAGAAAACCAAAAAGGCGAGACCCAGTACTTC
17	TRBV7-2	TRBJ2-5	TRBD2	.	CASSQTGGVGLQETQYF	TGTGCCAGCAGCCAAACCGGCGGGGTGGGACTACAAGAGACCCAGTACTTC
15	TRBV28	TRBJ2-5	TRBD2	.	CASSPGTSGRETQYF	TGTGCCAGCAGTCCCGGGACTAGCGGTAGAGAGACCCAGTACTTC
15	TRBV10-2	TRBJ2-1	TRBD1	.	CASSVRDREGNEQFF	TGCGCCAGCTCCGTCCGGGACAGGGAAGGCAATGAGCAGTTCTTC
14	TRBV19	TRBJ1-1	.	.	CASRVDWENTEAFF	TGTGCCAGTAGGGTGGACTGGGAGAACACTGAAGCTTTCTTT
13	TRBV18	TRBJ1-1	.	.	CASSPTEGTEAFF	TGTGCCAGCTCACCAACCGAGGGGACTGAAGCTTTCTTT
14	TRBV7-2	TRBJ2-7	.	.	CASSLAGGPYEQYF	TGTGCCAGCAGCTTAGCGGGGGGGCCCTACGAGCAGTACTTC
13	TRBV12-3/TRBV12-4	TRBJ1-1	.	.	CASSFIVNTEAFF	TGTGCCAGCAGTTTTATAGTGAACACTGAAGCTTTCTTT
15	TRBV6-5	TRBJ2-7	TRBD1	.	CASRDRGFLDYEQYF	TGTGCCAGCAGGGACAGGGGTTTCTTGGACTACGAGCAGTACTTC
16	TRBV4-3	TRBJ2-5	.	.	CASSHSIGGPTETQYF	TGCGCCAGCAGCCACTCAATAGGCGGTCCCACCGAGACCCAGTACTTC
14	TRBV5-1	TRBJ2-1	.	.	CASSLGTPGNEQFF	TGCGCCAGCAGCTTGGGGACCCCCGGCAATGAGCAGTTCTTC
12	TRBV12-5	TRBJ1-5	TRBD1	.	CASGQDRVTQHF	TGTGCTAGTGGTCAGGACAGGGTCACCCAGCATTTT
16	TRBV21-1	TRBJ1-6	.	.	CASSGHNRENNSPLHF	TGTGCCAGCAGCGGCCATAACAGGGAGAACAATTCACCCCTCCACTTT
13	TRBV7-8	TRBJ1-1	.	.	CASSLARATEAFF	TGTGCCAGCAGCTTAGCTAGGGCGACTGAAGCTTTCTTT
17	TRBV7-8	TRBJ1-1	.	.	CASSTRRGISRNTEAFF	TGTGCCAGCAGCACCCGCCGGGGGATCTCGAGGAACACTGAAGCTTTCTTT
11	TRBV29-1	TRBJ2-1	.	.	CSVVGYNEQFF	TGCAGCGTTGTAGGGTACAATGAGCAGTTCTTC
14	TRBV6-5	TRBJ1-6	.	.	CASSYNGANSPLHF	TGTGCCAGCAGTTACAACGGGGCTAATTCACCCCTCCACTTT
16	TRBV7-8	TRBJ1-1	.	.	CASSPSGGFVNTEAFF	TGTGCCAGCAGCCCTAGTGGGGGTTTTGTCAACACTGAAGCTTTCTTT
14	TRBV7-9	TRBJ2-1	.	medium-sized	CAAPSSLGNDEQFF	TGTGCAGCCCCGTCTAGTCTGGGTAACGATGAGCAGTTCTTC
14	TRBV27	TRBJ2-7	TRBD1	.	CASSLQGGPYEQYF	TGTGCCAGCAGTTTACAAGGGGGCCCCTACGAGCAGTACTTC
14	TRBV4-3	TRBJ1-1	.	.	CASSQETVGGAAFF	TGCGCCAGCAGCCAAGAAACGGTGGGGGGCGCAGCTTTCTTT
16	TRBV21-1	TRBJ1-5	.	.	CASSRGPAERDQPQHF	TGTGCCAGCAGCAGGGGGCCTGCAGAACGAGATCAGCCCCAGCATTTT
15	TRBV30	TRBJ1-5	.	.	CAWSPGEGSNQPQHF	TGTGCCTGGAGTCCCGGGGAGGGGAGCAATCAGCCCCAGCATTTT
13	TRBV2	TRBJ1-1	.	.	CASRGDRNTEAFF	TGTGCCAGCAGGGGAGACAGGAACACTGAAGCTTTCTTT